Listed below are T cell receptor beta chains from one sample, sequenced in a study of cytomegalovirus exposure and HLA in healthy donors. Data came from immunoSEQ multiplex PCR; TCRdb stores just in-frame clones and leaves some out. The sample records under 150,000 clones, about four fifths being singletons. Sequencing input: PBMCs. The origin of the receptors is a male donor in good health and CMV-seropositive. The CDR3 runs from the conserved cysteine through the conserved F or W. Fields, in order: D gene, V gene, clone size, J gene, CDR3 DNA, CDR3 protein. A D gene is named only where the DNA matches it firmly. Clone size is given for some rows only: seen once, a few or many times, or a class if the clone is expanded.

NA	TRBV2	NA	TRBJ2-7	TGTGCCAGCAGTGCCTATGAGGGAATGTACGAGCAGTACTTC	CASSAYEGMYEQYF
NA	TRBV19	NA	TRBJ2-7	TGTGCCAGTAGTATAGGGGTGGAGGAGCCCAACGAGCAGTACTTC	CASSIGVEEPNEQYF
TRBD1	TRBV7-9	NA	TRBJ2-5	TGTGCCAGCAGCTCTTACAGGGGTTCCCTCCAAGAGACCCAGTACTTC	CASSSYRGSLQETQYF
NA	TRBV9	NA	TRBJ2-3	TGTGCCAGCAGCGTAGAACAAGATACGCAGTATTTT	CASSVEQDTQYF
TRBD2	TRBV10-3	NA	TRBJ2-3	TGTGCCATCAGTGAGGAACTAGCGGGAGCAGATACGCAGTATTTT	CAISEELAGADTQYF
TRBD1	TRBV4-1	NA	TRBJ2-7	TGCGCCAGCAGCCCCCTCGGCAATCAGGGGGCAACCTACGAGCAGTACTTC	CASSPLGNQGATYEQYF
TRBD1	TRBV27	NA	TRBJ2-7	TGTGCCAGCAGTGGCACAGGGGAAGTCTACGAGCAGTACTTC	CASSGTGEVYEQYF
NA	TRBV7-2	NA	TRBJ2-6	TGTGCCAGCAGCCTATATAGCGGCTCTGGGGCCAACGTCCTGACTTTC	CASSLYSGSGANVLTF
TRBD1	TRBV19	NA	TRBJ2-2	TGTGCCAGTAGTATAGGTGGGACAGGGAACACCGGGGAGCTGTTTTTT	CASSIGGTGNTGELFF
NA	TRBV27	NA	TRBJ1-2	TGTGCCAGCAGTTTATATGCTGGGGGCAGGAGTGGCTACACCTTC	CASSLYAGGRSGYTF
NA	TRBV27	few	TRBJ2-5	TGTGCCAGCAGTTTATCAACTAGTGGGCAAGAGACCCAGTACTTC	CASSLSTSGQETQYF
TRBD1	TRBV29-1	few	TRBJ1-4	TGCAGCGTCACGAACTCCGGGACAGGGAATGAAAAACTGTTTTTT	CSVTNSGTGNEKLFF
TRBD1	TRBV27	NA	TRBJ2-1	TGTGCCAGCAATGCAGGGGGTTCCTACAATGAGCAGTTCTTC	CASNAGGSYNEQFF
TRBD1	TRBV19	NA	TRBJ2-5	TGTGCCAGTAGTCAAGACAGGGGACGAGAGACCCAGTACTTC	CASSQDRGRETQYF
NA	TRBV6-6	NA	TRBJ1-6	TGTGCCAGCAGTCCGGGACACACGGCACCCCTCCACTTT	CASSPGHTAPLHF
NA	TRBV10-3	few	TRBJ1-1	TGTGCCATCACCAGGGGATCTGACACTGAAGCTTTCTTT	CAITRGSDTEAFF
NA	TRBV6-4	NA	TRBJ1-2	TGTGCCAGCAGTGGTAGGGGCGGCTACACCTTC	CASSGRGGYTF
NA	TRBV6-6	NA	TRBJ1-2	TGTGCCAGCAGTTACGGCGGGCTCGGCTATGGCTACACCTTC	CASSYGGLGYGYTF
TRBD1	TRBV6-5	NA	TRBJ1-2	TGTGCCAGCAGGCGGGACAGGGATAACTATGGCTACACCTTC	CASRRDRDNYGYTF
TRBD1	TRBV11-2	NA	TRBJ1-1	TGTGCCAGCAGCGGACAGGGGCCGAACACTGAAGCTTTCTTT	CASSGQGPNTEAFF
TRBD1	TRBV4-3	NA	TRBJ1-2	TGCGCCAGCAGCCAAGATTGGGCAGGGGGCTTCTATGGCTACACCTTC	CASSQDWAGGFYGYTF
TRBD1	TRBV7-9	NA	TRBJ2-3	TGTGCCAGCAGCCCTCCGGGACAGGGATTCACAGATACGCAGTATTTT	CASSPPGQGFTDTQYF
NA	TRBV19	NA	TRBJ2-2	TGTGCCAGTAAAGTGTGGGGGGGCCCGAACACCGGGGAGCTGTTTTTT	CASKVWGGPNTGELFF
TRBD1	TRBV6-1	once	TRBJ2-7	TGTGCCAGCAGTGAAGCTCCAGGGGGCCCTTCCACCTACGAGCAGTACTTC	CASSEAPGGPSTYEQYF
TRBD1	TRBV28	NA	TRBJ2-1	TGTGCCAGCAGTTTCCTCGGACAGGAGAGGGGTGAGCAGTTCTTC	CASSFLGQERGEQFF
TRBD2	TRBV7-4	NA	TRBJ2-5	TGTGCCAGCAGCCCAGTGAGGGGGGAGCGGGGGCAAGAAGAGACCCAGTACTTC	CASSPVRGERGQEETQYF
NA	TRBV18	NA	TRBJ1-1	TGTGCCAGCTCACCAGGCGGGCATTTGAACACTGAAGCTTTCTTT	CASSPGGHLNTEAFF
TRBD2	TRBV7-2	NA	TRBJ2-6	TGTGCCAGCAGCTTAGTCGGGGGGGACTCTGGGGCCAACGTCCTGACTTTC	CASSLVGGDSGANVLTF